A selection of T cell receptor beta chains follows, all from one sample in a study of blood T cell repertoires in COVID-19. The repertoire was sequenced with immunoSEQ multiplex PCR; TCRdb's copy has only in-frame clones and lacks some. Here the sample spans some 270,000 clones, roughly 86% being singletons. The specimen sequenced was peripheral blood. These receptors were collected from an older woman who had recovered from COVID-19. Each CDR3 is given without its conserved first and last residue. Not every row has a clone size; where given, it reads once, few, many or a size class.

CDR3 protein: ASSLRDRWGYGYT
V gene: TRBV5-5
clone size: many

CDR3 protein: ASSLLSTEAF
V gene: TRBV28
clone size: -

CDR3 protein: ASSIVASGDVEQY
V gene: TRBV19
clone size: -

CDR3 protein: ASSPRKGSGNTIY
V gene: TRBV7-2
clone size: -

CDR3 protein: ASRTSRGGYT
V gene: TRBV6-5
clone size: -

CDR3 protein: ASSSRAGLQETQY
V gene: TRBV5-1
clone size: -

CDR3 protein: ASTTGGANTGELF
V gene: TRBV5-1
clone size: -

CDR3 protein: ASSGPGGITEAF
V gene: TRBV28
clone size: -

CDR3 protein: ASSFSTGELF
V gene: TRBV7-9
clone size: once

CDR3 protein: ASSTSGGAFYEQY
V gene: TRBV5-1
clone size: -

CDR3 protein: ASSTGSPNSPLH
V gene: TRBV19
clone size: -

CDR3 protein: ASSRDGGTQIYEQY
V gene: TRBV5-1
clone size: once

CDR3 protein: ASSFIDRAGGYT
V gene: TRBV27
clone size: -

CDR3 protein: ASSLGPNRAYNGYT
V gene: TRBV13
clone size: -

CDR3 protein: ASSLGHSLRGETQY
V gene: TRBV5-1
clone size: -

CDR3 protein: ASSYSTGGRGTQY
V gene: TRBV7-6
clone size: -

CDR3 protein: ASSPRVTEAF
V gene: TRBV12-3/TRBV12-4
clone size: -

CDR3 protein: ASSIPRSPTQY
V gene: TRBV19
clone size: -

CDR3 protein: ASTQQGGEYQETQY
V gene: TRBV7-6
clone size: -

CDR3 protein: ASTGVRNTEAF
V gene: TRBV3-1/TRBV3-2
clone size: -

CDR3 protein: ASSLGLAEYNEQF
V gene: TRBV5-6
clone size: -

CDR3 protein: ASSNRGGDEKLF
V gene: TRBV19
clone size: -

CDR3 protein: ASSRDRRWETQY
V gene: TRBV6-2/TRBV6-3
clone size: -

CDR3 protein: ASSLRAGDNEKLF
V gene: TRBV5-1
clone size: once

CDR3 protein: AISGPGGLGNTIY
V gene: TRBV10-3
clone size: few

CDR3 protein: ASSRGQGSSGANVLT
V gene: TRBV6-6
clone size: -

CDR3 protein: ASSQAYAVANYGYT
V gene: TRBV3-1/TRBV3-2
clone size: -

CDR3 protein: ASSEPGSWGYT
V gene: TRBV6-1
clone size: -

CDR3 protein: ASSQKPGQGYQPQH
V gene: TRBV18
clone size: -

CDR3 protein: ASSSTRLGAYEQY
V gene: TRBV6-5
clone size: -

CDR3 protein: ATSDFKGASTDTQY
V gene: TRBV24-1
clone size: -

CDR3 protein: ASSPREGATDTQY
V gene: TRBV5-1
clone size: -

CDR3 protein: SASRGGTSTMGEQF
V gene: TRBV20-1
clone size: -

CDR3 protein: ASSLGLTSGAADTQY
V gene: TRBV7-9
clone size: -

CDR3 protein: ASRVPGQGISGYT
V gene: TRBV6-5
clone size: few

CDR3 protein: ASNLGTGALGEQY
V gene: TRBV10-3
clone size: few

CDR3 protein: ASSPTGWTYEQY
V gene: TRBV27
clone size: -

CDR3 protein: ASSYLNRGGTEAF
V gene: TRBV6-5
clone size: -

CDR3 protein: ASSNAASNTGELF
V gene: TRBV5-4
clone size: -

CDR3 protein: ASRKGQGNWGNQPQH
V gene: TRBV7-8
clone size: -

CDR3 protein: ASSVEGGNQPQH
V gene: TRBV9
clone size: -

CDR3 protein: ASSLVGASTDTQY
V gene: TRBV11-1
clone size: medium-sized

CDR3 protein: ASLAGDTNTGELF
V gene: TRBV5-4
clone size: -

CDR3 protein: ASSPPGQGVGEQF
V gene: TRBV7-9
clone size: -

CDR3 protein: ASSLVGYEQY
V gene: TRBV28
clone size: -

CDR3 protein: ASIFDRSGSPLH
V gene: TRBV6-5
clone size: -

CDR3 protein: ASSLTAGPEELF
V gene: TRBV7-3
clone size: -

CDR3 protein: ASSPQPHPAGAGTIY
V gene: TRBV7-2
clone size: many